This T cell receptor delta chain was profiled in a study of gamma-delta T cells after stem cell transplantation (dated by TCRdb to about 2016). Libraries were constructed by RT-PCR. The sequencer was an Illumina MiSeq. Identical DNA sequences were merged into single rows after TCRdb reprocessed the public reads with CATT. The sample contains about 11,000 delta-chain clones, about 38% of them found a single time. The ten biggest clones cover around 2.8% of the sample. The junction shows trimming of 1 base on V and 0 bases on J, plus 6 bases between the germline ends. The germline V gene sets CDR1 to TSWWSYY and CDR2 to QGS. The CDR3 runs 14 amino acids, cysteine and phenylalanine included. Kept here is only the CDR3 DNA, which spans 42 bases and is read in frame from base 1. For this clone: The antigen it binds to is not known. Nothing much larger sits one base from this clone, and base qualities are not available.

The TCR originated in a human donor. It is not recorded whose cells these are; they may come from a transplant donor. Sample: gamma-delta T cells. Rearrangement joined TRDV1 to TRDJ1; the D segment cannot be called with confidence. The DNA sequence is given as TGTGCTCTTGGGGAACCGCTCGACACCGATAAACTCATCTTT. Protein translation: CALGEPLDTDKLIF.